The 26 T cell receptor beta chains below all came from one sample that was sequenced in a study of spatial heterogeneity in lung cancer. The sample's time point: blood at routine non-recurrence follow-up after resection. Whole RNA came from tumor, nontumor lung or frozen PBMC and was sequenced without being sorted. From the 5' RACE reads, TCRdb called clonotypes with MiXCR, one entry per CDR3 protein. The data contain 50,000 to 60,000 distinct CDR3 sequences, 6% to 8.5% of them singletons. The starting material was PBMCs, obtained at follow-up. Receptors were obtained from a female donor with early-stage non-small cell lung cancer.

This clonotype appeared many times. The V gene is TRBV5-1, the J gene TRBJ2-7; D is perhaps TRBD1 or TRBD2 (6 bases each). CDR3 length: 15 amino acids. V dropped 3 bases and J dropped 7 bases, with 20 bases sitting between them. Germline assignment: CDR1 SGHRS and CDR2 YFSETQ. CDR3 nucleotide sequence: TGCGCCAGCAGCTCCTTTTCCGGGGGCCCTTGGGAGCAGTACTTC. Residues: CASSSFSGGPWEQYF.

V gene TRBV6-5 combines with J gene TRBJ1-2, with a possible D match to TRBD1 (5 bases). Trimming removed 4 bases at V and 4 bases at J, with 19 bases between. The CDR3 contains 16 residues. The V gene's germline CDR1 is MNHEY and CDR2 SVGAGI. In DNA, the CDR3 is TGTGCCAGCAGTTCTCAACTCGGCGCAGGGACCTATGGCTACACCTTC. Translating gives CASSSQLGAGTYGYTF.

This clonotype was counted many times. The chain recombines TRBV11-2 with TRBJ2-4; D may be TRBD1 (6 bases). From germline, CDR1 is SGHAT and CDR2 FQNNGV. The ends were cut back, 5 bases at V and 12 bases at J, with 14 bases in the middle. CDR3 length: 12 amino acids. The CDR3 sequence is CASSTGQNNQYF. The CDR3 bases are TGTGCCAGCAGCACTGGACAGAATAATCAGTACTTC.

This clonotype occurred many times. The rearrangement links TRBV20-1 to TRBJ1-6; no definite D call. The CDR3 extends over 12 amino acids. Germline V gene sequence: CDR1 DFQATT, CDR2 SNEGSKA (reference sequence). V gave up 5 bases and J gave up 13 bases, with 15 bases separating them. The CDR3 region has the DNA TGCAGTGCTCGAGCCCGGGAAAGGCCCCTCCACTTT. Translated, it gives CSARARERPLHF.

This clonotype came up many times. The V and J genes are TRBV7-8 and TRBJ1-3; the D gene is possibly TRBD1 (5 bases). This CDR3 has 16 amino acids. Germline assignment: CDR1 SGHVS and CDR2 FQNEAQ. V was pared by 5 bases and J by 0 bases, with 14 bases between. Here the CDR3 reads CASSRIQGSSGNTIYF. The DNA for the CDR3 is TGTGCCAGCAGCCGGATCCAGGGCAGCTCTGGAAACACCATATATTTT.

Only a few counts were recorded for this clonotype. The CDR3 spells CASSFSGGQVFEQYF. The CDR3 DNA reads TGTGCCAGCAGCTTCTCTGGGGGACAGGTTTTCGAGCAGTACTTC. This sequence joins TRBV7-9 and TRBJ2-7; 8 nucleotides align to TRBD1. This CDR3 is built from 15 residues. Germline V gene sequence: CDR1 SEHNR, CDR2 FQNEAQ (reference sequence). J was trimmed by 6 bases and V by 3 bases; bases with no gene match: 10.

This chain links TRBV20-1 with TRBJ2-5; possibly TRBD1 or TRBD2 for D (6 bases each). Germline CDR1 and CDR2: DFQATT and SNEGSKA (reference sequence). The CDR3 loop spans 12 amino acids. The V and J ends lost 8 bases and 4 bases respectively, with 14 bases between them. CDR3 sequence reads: CSPNKGGETQYF. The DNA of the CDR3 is TGCAGTCCTAACAAGGGGGGAGAGACCCAGTACTTC.

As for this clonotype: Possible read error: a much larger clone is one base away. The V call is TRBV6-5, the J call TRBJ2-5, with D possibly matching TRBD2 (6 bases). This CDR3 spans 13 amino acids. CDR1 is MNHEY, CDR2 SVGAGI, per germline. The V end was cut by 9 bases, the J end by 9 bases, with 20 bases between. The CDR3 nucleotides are TGTGCCAGGAGTCACGGGGGAGATGCGGCCCAGTACTTC. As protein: CARSHGGDAAQYF.

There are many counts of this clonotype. The chain's CDR3 is CSVAGPGPEQYF. CDR3 bases: TGCAGCGTTGCCGGGCCGGGGCCCGAGCAGTACTTC. This sequence joins TRBV29-1 and TRBJ2-7, with D possibly being TRBD1 or TRBD2 (5 bases each). Trimming cost V 4 bases and J 6 bases, with 13 bases left between them. Germline-derived CDR1 and CDR2 are SQVTM and ANQGSEA. The CDR3 totals 12 residues.

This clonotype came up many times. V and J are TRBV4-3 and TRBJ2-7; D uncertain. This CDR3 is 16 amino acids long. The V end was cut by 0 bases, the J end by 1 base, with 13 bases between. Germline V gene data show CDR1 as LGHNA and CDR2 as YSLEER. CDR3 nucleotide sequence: TGCGCCAGCAGCCAAGATTGGAGTATGGGATCCTACGAGCAGTACTTC. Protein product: CASSQDWSMGSYEQYF.

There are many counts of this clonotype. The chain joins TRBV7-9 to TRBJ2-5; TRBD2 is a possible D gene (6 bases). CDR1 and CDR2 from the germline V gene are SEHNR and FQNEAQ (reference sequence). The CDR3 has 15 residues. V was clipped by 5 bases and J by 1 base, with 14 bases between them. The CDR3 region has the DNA TGTGCCAGCAGCCCGGGACTTCCTGGCCAAGAGACCCAGTACTTC. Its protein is CASSPGLPGQETQYF.

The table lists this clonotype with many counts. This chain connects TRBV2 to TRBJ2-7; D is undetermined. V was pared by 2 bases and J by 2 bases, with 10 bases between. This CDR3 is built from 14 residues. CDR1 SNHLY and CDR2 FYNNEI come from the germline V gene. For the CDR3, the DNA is TGTGCCAGCAGTGAACGCGCCAACCCCTACGAGCAGTACTTC. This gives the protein CASSERANPYEQYF.

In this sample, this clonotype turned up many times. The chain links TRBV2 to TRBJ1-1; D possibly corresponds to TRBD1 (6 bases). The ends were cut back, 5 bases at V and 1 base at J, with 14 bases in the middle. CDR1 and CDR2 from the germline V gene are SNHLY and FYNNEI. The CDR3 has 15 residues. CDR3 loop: CASSSMRGGNTEAFF. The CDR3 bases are TGTGCCAGCAGTTCCATGCGAGGGGGGAACACTGAAGCTTTCTTT.

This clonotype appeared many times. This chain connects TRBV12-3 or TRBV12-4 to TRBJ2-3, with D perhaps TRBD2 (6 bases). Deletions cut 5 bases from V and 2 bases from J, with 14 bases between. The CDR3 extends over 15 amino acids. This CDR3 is CASSRDLYDTDTQYF. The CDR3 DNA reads TGTGCCAGCAGTCGGGACTTGTACGACACAGATACGCAGTATTTT.

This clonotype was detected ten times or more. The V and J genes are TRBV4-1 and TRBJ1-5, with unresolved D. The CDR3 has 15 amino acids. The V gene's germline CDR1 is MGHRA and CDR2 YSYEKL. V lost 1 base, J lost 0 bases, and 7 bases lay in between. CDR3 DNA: TGCGCCAGCAGCCAAGTGATGAGTAGCAATCAGCCCCAGCATTTT. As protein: CASSQVMSSNQPQHF.

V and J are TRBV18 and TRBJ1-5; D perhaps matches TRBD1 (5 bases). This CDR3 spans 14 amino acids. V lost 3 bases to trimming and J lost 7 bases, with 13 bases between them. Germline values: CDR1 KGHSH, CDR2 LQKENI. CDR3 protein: CASSPTVREQPQHF. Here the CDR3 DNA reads TGTGCCAGCTCACCGACAGTGCGGGAGCAGCCCCAGCATTTT.

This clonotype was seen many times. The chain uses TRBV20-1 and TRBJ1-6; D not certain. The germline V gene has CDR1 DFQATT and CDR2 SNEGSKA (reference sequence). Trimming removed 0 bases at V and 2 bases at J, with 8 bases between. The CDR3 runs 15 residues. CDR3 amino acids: CSARDQVTYNSPLHF. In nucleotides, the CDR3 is TGCAGTGCTAGAGATCAAGTAACCTATAATTCACCCCTCCACTTT.

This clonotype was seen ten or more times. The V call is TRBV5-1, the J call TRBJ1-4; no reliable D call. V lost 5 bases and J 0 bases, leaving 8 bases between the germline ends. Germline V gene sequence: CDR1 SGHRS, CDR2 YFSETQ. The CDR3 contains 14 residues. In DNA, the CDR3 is TGCGCCAGCAGTCCCAGGACAACTAATGAAAAACTGTTTTTT. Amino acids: CASSPRTTNEKLFF.

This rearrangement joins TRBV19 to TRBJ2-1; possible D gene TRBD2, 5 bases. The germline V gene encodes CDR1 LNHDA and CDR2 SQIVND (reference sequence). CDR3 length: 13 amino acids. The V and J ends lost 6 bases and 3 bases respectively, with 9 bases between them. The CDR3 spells CASSEGDYNEQFF. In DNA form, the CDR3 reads TGTGCCAGTAGCGAGGGAGACTACAATGAGCAGTTCTTC. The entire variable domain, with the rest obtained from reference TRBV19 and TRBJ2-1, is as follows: DGGITQSPKYLFRKEGQNVTLSCEQNLNHDAMYWYRQDPGQGLRLIYYSQIVNDFQKGDIAEGYSVSREKKESFPLTVTSAQKNPTAFYLCASSEGDYNEQFFGPGTRLTVL.

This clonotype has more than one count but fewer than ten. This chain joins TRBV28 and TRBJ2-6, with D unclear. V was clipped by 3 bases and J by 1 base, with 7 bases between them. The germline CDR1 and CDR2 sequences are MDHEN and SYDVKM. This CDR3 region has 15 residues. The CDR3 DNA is TGTGCCAGCAGTTTTTTAGTTTCTGGGGCCAACGTCCTGACTTTC. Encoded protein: CASSFLVSGANVLTF. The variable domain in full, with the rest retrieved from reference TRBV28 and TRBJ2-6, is DVKVTQSSRYLVKRTGEKVFLECVQDMDHENMFWYRQDPGLGLRLIYFSYDVKMKEKGDIPEGYSVSREKKERFSLILESASTNQTSMYLCASSFLVSGANVLTFGAGSRLTVL.

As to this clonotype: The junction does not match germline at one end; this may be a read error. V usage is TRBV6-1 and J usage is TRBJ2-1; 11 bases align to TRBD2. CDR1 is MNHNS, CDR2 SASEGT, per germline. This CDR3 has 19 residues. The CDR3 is CASSARAPVGTSGYNDQFF. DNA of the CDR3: TGTGCCAGCAGCGCCAGAGCCCCAGTGGGGACTAGCGGATACAATGATCAGTTCTTC.

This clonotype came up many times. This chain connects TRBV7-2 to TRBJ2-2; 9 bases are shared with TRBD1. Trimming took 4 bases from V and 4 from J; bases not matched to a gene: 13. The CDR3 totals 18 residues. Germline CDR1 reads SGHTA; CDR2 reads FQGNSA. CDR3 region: CASSSTGGLASRTGELFF. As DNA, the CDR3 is TGTGCCAGCAGCTCCACAGGGGGCCTAGCGTCACGCACCGGGGAGCTGTTTTTT.

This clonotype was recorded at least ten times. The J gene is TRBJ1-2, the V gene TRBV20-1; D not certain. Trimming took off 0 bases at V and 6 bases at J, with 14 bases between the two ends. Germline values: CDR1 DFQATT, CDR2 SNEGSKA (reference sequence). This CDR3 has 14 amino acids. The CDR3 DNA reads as TGCAGTGCTAGAGATGGGCACAGAGAAGATGGCTACACCTTC. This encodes CSARDGHREDGYTF.

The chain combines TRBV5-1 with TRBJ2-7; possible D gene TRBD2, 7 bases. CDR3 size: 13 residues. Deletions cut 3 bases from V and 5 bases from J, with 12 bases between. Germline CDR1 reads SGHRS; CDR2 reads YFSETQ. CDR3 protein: CASSSGGGDEQYF. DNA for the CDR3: TGCGCCAGCAGCTCTGGCGGGGGCGACGAGCAGTACTTC.

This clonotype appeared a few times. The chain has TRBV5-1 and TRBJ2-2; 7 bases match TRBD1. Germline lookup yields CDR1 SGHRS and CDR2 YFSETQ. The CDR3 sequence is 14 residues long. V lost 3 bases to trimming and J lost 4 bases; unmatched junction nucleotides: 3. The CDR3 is CASSSTGSTGELFF. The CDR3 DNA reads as TGCGCCAGCAGCTCGACAGGGAGCACCGGGGAGCTGTTTTTT.

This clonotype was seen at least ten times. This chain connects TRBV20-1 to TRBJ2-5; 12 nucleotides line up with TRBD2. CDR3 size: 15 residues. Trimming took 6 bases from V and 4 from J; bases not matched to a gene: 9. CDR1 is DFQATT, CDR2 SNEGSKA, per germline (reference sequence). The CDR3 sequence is CSAGLAGLPGETQYF. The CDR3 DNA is TGCAGTGCAGGACTAGCGGGGCTACCAGGAGAGACCCAGTACTTC.